The entry that follows covers one TCR beta chain sequence. The antigen remains undetermined. The data belong to a study of response to subunit inactivated influenza vaccine. CDR1 and CDR2 from the germline V gene are SGHTA and FQGNSA. The CDR3 contains 15 residues. Losses at the gene ends were 5 bases for V and 0 bases for J; bases not matched to a gene: 4. TCRdb reprocessed the RT-PCR reads via MiXCR and lists one record per CDR3 protein. The sample consists of some 520,000 distinct CDR3 sequences, approximately 15% of them appearing once. General study points: Few new T cells, the authors suggested, are recruited by each seasonal influenza vaccination.

This rearrangement joins TRBV7-2 to TRBJ2-5; 9 nucleotides match TRBD2. This receptor was obtained from a man between 50 and 75 years old who received an inactivated influenza vaccine. Specimen: CD4+ T cells sorted from PBMCs, collected less than 30 months after vaccination. The CDR3 is CASSQTSGNQETQYF. The CDR3 DNA sequence: TGTGCCAGCAGCCAGACTAGCGGAAACCAAGAGACCCAGTACTTC.